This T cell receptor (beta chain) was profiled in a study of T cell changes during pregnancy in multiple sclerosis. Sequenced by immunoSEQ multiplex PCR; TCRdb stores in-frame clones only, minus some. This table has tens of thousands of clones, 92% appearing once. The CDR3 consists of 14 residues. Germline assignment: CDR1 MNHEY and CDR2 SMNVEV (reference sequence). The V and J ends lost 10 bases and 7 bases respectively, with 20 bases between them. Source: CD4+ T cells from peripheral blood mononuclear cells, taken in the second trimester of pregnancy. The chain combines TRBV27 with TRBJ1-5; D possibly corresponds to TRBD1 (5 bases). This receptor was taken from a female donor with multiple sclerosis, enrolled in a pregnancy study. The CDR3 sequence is CATGPRDSGQPQHF. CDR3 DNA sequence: TGTGCCACCGGCCCCAGGGATTCAGGGCAGCCCCAGCATTTT.